The T cell receptor beta chain under discussion was sequenced for a study of cytomegalovirus exposure and HLA in healthy donors. CDR3 length: 15 residues. V dropped 7 bases and J dropped 6 bases, with 22 bases sitting between them. Germline values: CDR1 KGHSH, CDR2 LQKENI. A multiplex PCR was run with 60 Vbeta primers and 13 Jbeta primers. Only in-frame clones appear in the TCRdb table, and some are missing; sequencing was by immunoSEQ multiplex PCR. Of about 160,000 clones listed, approximately 80% are singletons. V gene TRBV18 combines with J gene TRBJ2-7; perhaps TRBD2 as D (6 bases). The sequence came from a man aged 50 to 59 in good health and CMV-seropositive. Sequences were obtained from PBMCs. In DNA form, the CDR3 reads TGTGCCAGCTTACGCGCCGGACGGGGGAGCGGCGAGCAGTACTTC. This translates into CASLRAGRGSGEQYF.